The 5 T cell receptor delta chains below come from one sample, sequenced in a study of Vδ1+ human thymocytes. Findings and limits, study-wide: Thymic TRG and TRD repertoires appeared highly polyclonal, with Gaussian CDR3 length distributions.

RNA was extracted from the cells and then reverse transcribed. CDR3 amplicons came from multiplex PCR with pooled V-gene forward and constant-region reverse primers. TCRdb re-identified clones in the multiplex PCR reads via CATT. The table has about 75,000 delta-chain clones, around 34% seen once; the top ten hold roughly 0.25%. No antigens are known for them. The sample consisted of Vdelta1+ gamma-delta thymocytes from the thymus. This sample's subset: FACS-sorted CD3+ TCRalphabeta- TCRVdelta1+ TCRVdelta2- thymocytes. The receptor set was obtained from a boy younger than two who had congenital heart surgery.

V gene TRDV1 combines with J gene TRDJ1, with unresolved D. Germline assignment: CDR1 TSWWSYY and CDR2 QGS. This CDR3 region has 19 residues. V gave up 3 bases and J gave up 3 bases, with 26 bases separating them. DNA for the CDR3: TGTGCTCTTGGGGACCAAGGTCCGCCTGCGCCTTACTTTGCCGATAAACTCATCTTT. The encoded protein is CALGDQGPPAPYFADKLIF.

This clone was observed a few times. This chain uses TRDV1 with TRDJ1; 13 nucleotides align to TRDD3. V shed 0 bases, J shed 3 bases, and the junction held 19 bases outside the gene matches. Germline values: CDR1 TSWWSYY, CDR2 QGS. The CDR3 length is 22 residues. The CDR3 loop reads CALGELSHPTGGYEPRADKLIF. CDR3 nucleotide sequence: TGTGCTCTTGGGGAACTCTCCCATCCTACTGGGGGATACGAGCCGAGGGCCGATAAACTCATCTTT.

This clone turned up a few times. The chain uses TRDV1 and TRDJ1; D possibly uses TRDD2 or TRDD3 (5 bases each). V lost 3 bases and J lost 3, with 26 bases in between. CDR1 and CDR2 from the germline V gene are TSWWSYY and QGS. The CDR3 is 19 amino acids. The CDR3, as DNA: TGTGCTCTTGGGGAGCCGGACTGGATTCAGACCCTACACTCCGATAAACTCATCTTT. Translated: CALGEPDWIQTLHSDKLIF.

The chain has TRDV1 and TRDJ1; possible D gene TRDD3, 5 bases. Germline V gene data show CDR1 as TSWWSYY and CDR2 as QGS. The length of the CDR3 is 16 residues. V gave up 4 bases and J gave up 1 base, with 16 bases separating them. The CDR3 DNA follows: TGTGCTCTTGGGGTGCGCGTCGTGGGGACCACCGATAAACTCATCTTT. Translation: CALGVRVVGTTDKLIF.

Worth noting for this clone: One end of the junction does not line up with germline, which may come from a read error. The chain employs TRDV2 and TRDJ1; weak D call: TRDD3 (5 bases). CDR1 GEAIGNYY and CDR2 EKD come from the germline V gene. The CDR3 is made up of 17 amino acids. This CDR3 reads CACEGGDPHPLGDKLTF. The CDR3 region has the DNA TGTGCCTGTGAGGGTGGGGACCCCCATCCCCTCGGCGATAAACTCACCTTT.